This passage covers 11 T cell receptor beta chains from one sample sequenced in a study of OX40 agonist ivuxolimab in advanced cancers. The assay was immunoSEQ multiplex PCR, and TCRdb's table has in-frame clones only and misses some. The table shows about 82,000 clones, with approximately 85% occurring only once. The specimen comprised CD4+ or CD8+ T cells sorted from blood, sampled in a trial of the OX40 agonist ivuxolimab. These receptor sequences come from an adult with an advanced solid tumor such as melanoma, head and neck, liver or kidney cancer.

The chain has TRBV5-1 and TRBJ1-4, with a weak D call TRBD1 (5 bases). CDR3 length: 16 residues. Germline assignment: CDR1 SGHRS and CDR2 YFSETQ. Trimming cost V 4 bases and J 0 bases, with 13 bases left between them. The CDR3 nucleotides are TGCGCCAGCAGCCCGGGACCCGGAACAACTAATGAAAAACTGTTTTTT. Translating gives CASSPGPGTTNEKLFF.

This clone was detected once. The V gene is TRBV5-4, the J gene TRBJ1-2; D remains unclear. Trimming removed 0 bases from V and 5 bases from J, with 23 bases in between. The CDR3 is made up of 18 amino acids. Germline CDR1 is SGHNT and CDR2 is YYREEE (reference sequence). CDR3 sequence: CASSLGGLGPLNPYGYTF. CDR3 DNA: TGTGCCAGCAGCTTGGGTGGACTCGGGCCCCTCAATCCTTATGGCTACACCTTC.

The V gene is TRBV23-1, the J gene TRBJ1-1, with D possibly matching TRBD1 (6 bases). TRBV23-1 is reported as an ORF; its role is uncertain. V lost 0 bases and J lost 5, with 25 bases in between. The CDR3 is made up of 19 amino acids. The CDR3, as DNA: TGCGCCAGCAGTCAATCTTTGGTGGGGGGCTTTTGGGAGCGGACTGAAGCTTTCTTT. This sequence encodes CASSQSLVGGFWERTEAFF.

This clone was observed a handful of times. The chain links TRBV11-2 to TRBJ1-2, with D possibly TRBD1 on 6 matching bases. The CDR3 runs 15 residues. The V gene lost 6 bases and the J gene lost 6 bases, with 20 bases spanning the gap. The V gene's germline CDR1 is SGHAT and CDR2 FQNNGV. As DNA, the CDR3 is TGTGCCAGCAGGAATCAGGGGAAAGCGAGAGATGGCTACACCTTC. Protein sequence: CASRNQGKARDGYTF.

The chain combines TRBV13 with TRBJ2-2, with D possibly being TRBD1 or TRBD2 (5 bases each). Trimming left V 5 bases short and J 7 bases short, with 20 bases between. Germline V gene data show CDR1 as PRHDT and CDR2 as FYEKMQ (reference sequence). The CDR3 length is 16 residues. The CDR3 spells CASSPTFGTARGELFF. CDR3 bases: TGTGCCAGCAGCCCCACGTTTGGGACCGCCCGCGGGGAGCTGTTTTTT.

CDR3 residues: CASSIRGGGQPQHF. CDR3 DNA sequence: TGTGCCAGTAGTATAAGGGGAGGGGGTCAGCCCCAGCATTTT. This sequence joins TRBV19 and TRBJ1-5; D may be TRBD1 (6 bases). The CDR3 runs 14 residues. Germline CDR1 and CDR2: LNHDA and SQIVND (reference sequence). Deletions cut 2 bases from V and 6 bases from J, with 11 bases between. Variable domain in full (rest from reference TRBV19 and TRBJ1-5): DGGITQSPKYLFRKEGQNVTLSCEQNLNHDAMYWYRQDPGQGLRLIYYSQIVNDFQKGDIAEGYSVSREKKESFPLTVTSAQKNPTAFYLCASSIRGGGQPQHFGDGTRLSIL.

This clone has a handful of counts. The rearrangement joins TRBV7-2 to TRBJ1-6, with 10 positions matching TRBD1. The CDR3 runs to 16 residues. Losses at the gene ends were 5 bases for V and 7 bases for J; bases not matched to a gene: 8. Per germline, CDR1 SGHTA and CDR2 FQGNSA. The CDR3: CASSRQGAPGNSPLHF. CDR3 nucleotides: TGTGCCAGCAGCCGACAGGGGGCGCCTGGAAATTCACCCCTCCACTTT.

The chain couples TRBV14 to TRBJ2-7, with 7 bases aligning to TRBD2. The V segment lost 4 bases and the J segment 3 bases; nucleotides outside the gene matches: 6. CDR1 SGHDN and CDR2 FVKESK come from the germline V gene. The CDR3 length is 14 residues. In DNA, the CDR3 is TGTGCCAGCAGCCGCGGGGGTGTCCGCTACGAGCAGTACTTC. It is translated as CASSRGGVRYEQYF.

The chain is built from TRBV2 and TRBJ1-4; weak D call: TRBD1 (5 bases). CDR3 length equals 14 residues. Deletions cut 7 bases from V and 4 bases from J, with 13 bases between. Germline values: CDR1 SNHLY, CDR2 FYNNEI. The CDR3: CASIAGGFNEKLFF. The DNA of the CDR3 is TGTGCCAGCATCGCGGGGGGATTTAATGAAAAACTGTTTTTT.

The gene calls are TRBV4-2 and TRBJ2-3; 8 bases align to TRBD2. From germline, CDR1 is LGHNA and CDR2 YNFKEQ. The CDR3 runs to 16 residues. J lost 0 bases, V lost 3 bases, and 5 bases had no gene match. The CDR3 reads CASSQGTRASTDTQYF. CDR3 nucleotide sequence: TGTGCCAGCAGCCAGGGGACTAGGGCTAGCACAGATACGCAGTATTTT.

CDR3 sequence reads: CASSLDENSPLHF. The CDR3 coding sequence is TGTGCCAGCAGCTTAGACGAGAATTCACCCCTCCACTTT. This rearrangement joins TRBV11-1 to TRBJ1-6; D is ambiguous. The germline gives CDR1 SGHAT, CDR2 FQDESV (reference sequence). Trimming pared 1 base from V and 7 bases from J, leaving 5 bases between. This CDR3 comprises 13 residues.